This TCR beta chain was identified in a study of blood T cell repertoires in COVID-19. V was clipped by 10 bases and J by 12 bases; unmatched bases: 17. The CDR3 runs to 13 residues. The germline CDR1 and CDR2 sequences are ENHRY and SYGVKD. Per the original data handling: Using reference gene primer amplification, nucleated cell counts were estimated. Sequencing used immunoSEQ multiplex PCR; TCRdb keeps in-frame clones, though not all of them. The DNA was the basis for D and trimming; V, J and clone size are from that table. The data show about 140,000 clones, 85% to 90% seen once. Living in roughly 25 US areas, the participants were between roughly 18 and 90 years of age.

This clonotype was sampled from a man aged 55-75 years who had recovered from COVID-19. The sequenced sample consisted of PBMCs or T cells enriched from blood (not recorded which). The chain is built from TRBV10-3 and TRBJ2-7; 8 bases align to TRBD1. CDR3 sequence (DNA): TGTGCCACCGGGCGGGACAGGCAAAATCTTGGGTACTTC. Its protein product is CATGRDRQNLGYF.